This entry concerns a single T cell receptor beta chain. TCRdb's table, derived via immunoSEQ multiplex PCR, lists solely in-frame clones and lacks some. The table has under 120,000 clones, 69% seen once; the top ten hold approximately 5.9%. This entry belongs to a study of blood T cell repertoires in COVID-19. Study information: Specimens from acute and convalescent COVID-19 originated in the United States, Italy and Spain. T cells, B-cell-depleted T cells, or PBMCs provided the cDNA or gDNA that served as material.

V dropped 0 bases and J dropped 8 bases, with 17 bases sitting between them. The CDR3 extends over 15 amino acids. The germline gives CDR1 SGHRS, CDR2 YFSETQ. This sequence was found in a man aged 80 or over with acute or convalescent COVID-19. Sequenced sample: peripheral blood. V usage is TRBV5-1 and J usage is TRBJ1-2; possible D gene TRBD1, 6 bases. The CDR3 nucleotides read TGCGCCAGCAGCTTGGACCCGGGGACAAGGCTAGGCTACACCTTC. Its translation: CASSLDPGTRLGYTF. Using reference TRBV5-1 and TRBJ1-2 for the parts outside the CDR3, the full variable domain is KAGVTQTPRYLIKTRGQQVTLSCSPISGHRSVSWYQQTPGQGLQFLFEYFSETQRNKGNFPGRFSGRQFSNSRSEMNVSTLELGDSALYLCASSLDPGTRLGYTFGSGTRLTVV.